This TCR beta chain appears in the sequencing data of a study of response to subunit inactivated influenza vaccine (dated by TCRdb to 2016 to 2018). For the study in its entirety: Deep quantitative T cell receptor repertoire profiling was used in the study to track responses to a trivalent subunit inactivated influenza vaccine. On the study overall, not on this receptor specifically: The authors proposed that each seasonal influenza vaccination may bring in only a limited number of new T cells.

V is pared back by 4 bases and J by 0 bases, with 12 bases lying between the germline termini. For CDR1 and CDR2, the germline V gene lists SNHLY and FYNNEI. Reading from cysteine to phenylalanine, the CDR3 counts 15 amino acids. Only the CDR3 DNA stays, 45 bases, in frame from base 1. Library generation was performed with RT-PCR. Instrument on record: Illumina HiSeq 2500. TCRdb reworked the public reads: Q25 trimming with fastp, MiXCR clone assembly, productive beta chains retained. Every entry covers one CDR3 protein and lists the most common genes and DNA from its rows. The sample table lists 400,000 to 650,000 distinct CDR3 sequences, around 7.9% of them with a count of one. The top ten hold around 13% of the sample. This clonotype occurred many times. Its antigen is not yet known. No base qualities exist here, and no much larger clone lies one base off it.

This clonotype originated in a man aged 50-75 years who received an inactivated influenza vaccine. Donor details come from another sample of the same person, matched by shared clones. Recombination joined TRBV2 with TRBJ1-2; tentative D gene TRBD1, with 5 bases matching. This sample comprised PBMCs from blood, obtained less than 30 months after vaccination. Here the CDR3 is given as CASSVEGLSNYGYTF. The DNA sequence is as follows: TGTGCCAGCAGTGTTGAGGGGCTCTCTAACTATGGCTACACCTTC.